These 10 T cell receptor beta chains share one sample of origin, sequenced in a study of neurological immune-mediated disorders. TCRdb passed the 5' RACE reads through MiXCR, listing each CDR3 protein once. The sample includes 100,000 to 150,000 distinct CDR3 sequences, about 3.4% of them seen just once. Sample: PBMCs. Source of these receptors: a woman in her 30s with multiple sclerosis.

V usage is TRBV7-9 and J usage is TRBJ2-6; D is ambiguous. V dropped 8 bases and J dropped 0 bases, with 8 bases sitting between them. The CDR3 covers 14 residues. Looked up from germline, CDR1 is SEHNR and CDR2 is FQNEAQ (reference sequence). CDR3 DNA: TGTGCCAGCGGCCCCCGCTCTGGGGCCAACGTCCTGACTTTC. Amino acid sequence: CASGPRSGANVLTF.

This rearrangement joins TRBV15 to TRBJ2-2; possible D gene TRBD2, 5 bases. The length of the CDR3 is 14 residues. Trimming shortened V by 8 bases and J by 2 bases, and 12 bases separated the two germline ends. Germline V CDR1 and CDR2: LNHNV, YYDKDF (reference sequence). The CDR3 region has the DNA TGTGCCACCGTTGTGGGAGCCAACACCGGGGAGCTGTTTTTT. This codes for CATVVGANTGELFF.

The genes are TRBV20-1 and TRBJ2-7; TRBD1 agrees at 9 bases. This CDR3 is 14 amino acids long. After removal of 2 bases from V and 4 bases from J, the junction contained 6 bases not matched to a gene. The germline V gene has CDR1 DFQATT and CDR2 SNEGSKA (reference sequence). CDR3 nucleotides: TGCAGTGCTAGATCGGGACAGGGTCATTACGAGCAGTACTTC. Translation gives CSARSGQGHYEQYF.

This clonotype was counted many times. The chain carries TRBV3-1 and TRBJ2-1; TRBD2 agrees at 9 bases. Germline V gene lookup returns CDR1 LGHDT and CDR2 YNNKEL (reference sequence). The CDR3 length is 16 residues. After removal of 4 bases from V and 9 bases from J, the junction contained 13 bases not matched to a gene. The chain's CDR3 is CASSPYGAGGLGEQFF. For the CDR3, the DNA is TGTGCCAGCAGCCCCTACGGGGCGGGGGGGCTGGGTGAGCAGTTCTTC.

In this sample, this clonotype turned up a few times. This may arise from a read error, as a much more abundant clone is one base away. The rearrangement uses TRBV20-1 and TRBJ1-5, with TRBD1 identical over 7 bases. Germline V CDR1 and CDR2: DFQATT, SNEGSKA (reference sequence). With V trimmed by 5 bases and J by 7 bases, 5 bases remained unmatched. This CDR3 contains 12 residues. The CDR3 reads CSAGQENQPQHF. The CDR3, as DNA: TGCAGTGCTGGACAGGAAAACCAGCCCCAGCATTTT.

In its sample, this clonotype was seen many times. The J gene is TRBJ2-1, the V gene TRBV6-5, with TRBD2 matching over 9 bases. V was pared by 7 bases and J by 3 bases, with 4 bases of the junction left unmatched. Germline V lookup: CDR1 MNHEY, CDR2 SVGAGI. This CDR3 region has 14 residues. DNA of the CDR3: TGTGCCAGCACCCCTAGCGGGATCTACAATGAGCAGTTCTTC. Its translation is CASTPSGIYNEQFF.

The chain is built from TRBV7-9 and TRBJ2-2, with no clear D. The V gene lost 5 bases and the J gene lost 0 bases, with 13 bases spanning the gap. This CDR3 is 16 amino acids long. The germline gives CDR1 SEHNR, CDR2 FQNEAQ (reference sequence). CDR3 protein: CASSRTDNPNTGELFF. In nucleotides, the CDR3 is TGTGCCAGCAGCAGGACGGATAACCCGAACACCGGGGAGCTGTTTTTT. Full variable domain (remainder filled in from reference TRBV7-9 and TRBJ2-2): DTGVSQNPRHKITKRGQNVTFRCDPISEHNRLYWYRQTLGQGPEFLTYFQNEAQLEKSRLLSDRFSAERPKGSFSTLEIQRTEQGDSAMYLCASSRTDNPNTGELFFGEGSRLTVL.

The J gene is TRBJ1-2, the V gene TRBV7-9; 7 positions agree with TRBD1. The ends lost 5 bases at V and 6 bases at J; junction bases unmatched: 6. Per germline, CDR1 SEHNR and CDR2 FQNEAQ (reference sequence). This CDR3 has 13 amino acids. Here the CDR3 reads CASSHGQENGYTF. CDR3 in DNA: TGTGCCAGCAGCCACGGACAGGAGAATGGCTACACCTTC.

This clonotype was observed at least ten times. The rearrangement links TRBV5-5 to TRBJ2-2; D remains ambiguous. The CDR3 extends over 14 amino acids. Trimming left V 4 bases short and J 6 bases short, with 13 bases between. From germline, CDR1 is SGHKS and CDR2 YYEKEE (reference sequence). CDR3 DNA: TGTGCCAGCAGCCTCACCGACGGGTCCGGGGAGCTGTTTTTT. Translating it yields CASSLTDGSGELFF.

Ten or more counts support this clonotype. The chain joins TRBV14 to TRBJ1-1; unclear D gene. Per the germline V gene, CDR1 is SGHDN and CDR2 is FVKESK. V lost 3 bases and J lost 0, with 8 bases in between. The CDR3 length is 14 residues. Here the CDR3 DNA reads TGTGCCAGCAGCCACGGGCAAATGAACACTGAAGCTTTCTTT. Translated: CASSHGQMNTEAFF.